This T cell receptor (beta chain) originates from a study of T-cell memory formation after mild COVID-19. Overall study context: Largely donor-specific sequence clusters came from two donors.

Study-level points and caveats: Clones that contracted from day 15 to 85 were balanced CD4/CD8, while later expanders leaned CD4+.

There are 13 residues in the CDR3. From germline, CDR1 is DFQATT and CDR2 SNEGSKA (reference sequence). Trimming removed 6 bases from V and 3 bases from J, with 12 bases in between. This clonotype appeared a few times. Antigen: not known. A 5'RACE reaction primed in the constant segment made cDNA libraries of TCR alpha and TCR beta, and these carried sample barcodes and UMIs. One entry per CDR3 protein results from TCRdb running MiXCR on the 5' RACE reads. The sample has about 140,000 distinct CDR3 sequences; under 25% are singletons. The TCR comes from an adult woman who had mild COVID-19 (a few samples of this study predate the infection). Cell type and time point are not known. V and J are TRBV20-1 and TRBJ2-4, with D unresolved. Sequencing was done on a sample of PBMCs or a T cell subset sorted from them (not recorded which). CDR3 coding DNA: TGCAGTGCCGGCCCGGACCTCAAAAACATTCAGTACTTC. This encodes CSAGPDLKNIQYF.